Following are 2 T cell receptor beta chains from one sample sequenced in a study of cytomegalovirus exposure and HLA in healthy donors. PCR used 60 Vbeta primers and 13 Jbeta primers. Using immunoSEQ multiplex PCR, the repertoire was profiled, and TCRdb retains in-frame clones only, with some absent. The data contain over 150,000 clones, around 80% of them singletons. Material: PBMCs. These TCRs come from a man aged 25-45 years in good health and CMV-seronegative.

V and J are TRBV19 and TRBJ1-5; D gene uncertain. The CDR3 covers 14 residues. CDR1 is LNHDA, CDR2 SQIVND, per germline (reference sequence). Trimming removed 3 bases from V and 5 bases from J, with 11 bases in between. The CDR3 DNA reads TGTGCCAGTAGTATCCGACCCGGGGATCAGCCCCAGCATTTT. As protein: CASSIRPGDQPQHF. Together with reference TRBV19 and TRBJ1-5, the CDR3 gives the full variable domain: DGGITQSPKYLFRKEGQNVTLSCEQNLNHDAMYWYRQDPGQGLRLIYYSQIVNDFQKGDIAEGYSVSREKKESFPLTVTSAQKNPTAFYLCASSIRPGDQPQHFGDGTRLSIL.

This clone was found a few times. The chain is built from TRBV27 and TRBJ1-1; D call uncertain. Germline loops: CDR1 MNHEY, CDR2 SMNVEV (reference sequence). Trimming took 5 bases from V and 0 from J, leaving 19 bases between them. This CDR3 contains 17 residues. For the CDR3, the DNA is TGTGCCAGCAGTCCATATGACCCGTGGAGCATGAACACTGAAGCTTTCTTT. Protein sequence: CASSPYDPWSMNTEAFF.